The rows below give T cell receptor beta chains drawn from one sample of a study of T cells after yellow fever vaccination. TCRdb re-derived calls from the 5' RACE reads in MiXCR, one entry per CDR3 protein. The data contain roughly 180,000 distinct CDR3 sequences, about 6.2% of them seen just once; the ten biggest clones take up 2.9%. Source: CD4+ T cells sorted from PBMCs, taken on the day of the first yellow fever vaccination. The source of these receptors is a man between 18 and 29 years old who received the YFV17D yellow fever vaccine. The CDR3 runs from the conserved cysteine through the conserved F or W. A D gene is named only where the DNA matches it firmly. Some rows have no size entry. The others give once, few or many, or a class for an expanded clone.

size	V	D	J	CDR3	DNA
NA	TRBV4-3	TRBD1	TRBJ1-2	CASSHRDGTGRGYTF	TGCGCCAGCAGCCACCGAGACGGGACAGGGCGCGGCTACACCTTC
few	TRBV14	NA	TRBJ2-1	CASSLLGGGGSYNEQFF	TGTGCCAGCAGCCTACTAGGGGGGGGCGGCTCCTACAATGAGCAGTTCTTC
NA	TRBV4-3	NA	TRBJ1-3	CASSQDPGNTIYF	TGCGCCAGCAGCCAAGATCCGGGAAACACCATATATTTT
few	TRBV5-1	NA	TRBJ2-7	CASSLAPSQGREQYF	TGCGCCAGCAGCCTTGCTCCTTCGCAGGGGCGCGAGCAGTACTTC
NA	TRBV7-2	TRBD2	TRBJ2-5	CASSSPGGLETQYF	TGTGCCAGCAGCTCTCCGGGGGGATTAGAGACCCAGTACTTC
NA	TRBV5-1	TRBD1	TRBJ2-2	CASSTAQGFEELFF	TGCGCCAGCAGCACGGCACAGGGGTTCGAGGAGCTGTTTTTT
many	TRBV7-9	TRBD1	TRBJ2-2	CASSLEPGGATGELFF	TGTGCCAGCAGCTTAGAACCAGGGGGCGCGACCGGGGAGCTGTTTTTT
few	TRBV25-1	TRBD1	TRBJ2-1	CASSDHKGRRTGSSYNEQFF	TGTGCCAGCAGTGACCATAAAGGGCGACGGACAGGCAGCTCCTACAATGAGCAGTTCTTC
few	TRBV4-1	TRBD1	TRBJ2-1	CASSQGPQGASYNEQFF	TGCGCCAGCAGCCAAGGTCCTCAGGGGGCTTCCTACAATGAGCAGTTCTTC
few	TRBV4-3	NA	TRBJ1-1	CASSQARHLQAFF	TGCGCCAGCAGCCAAGCAAGACACCTGCAAGCTTTCTTT
NA	TRBV5-6	TRBD1	TRBJ1-4	CASSLGDRVFF	TGTGCCAGCAGCTTGGGAGACAGGGTGTTTTTT
few	TRBV7-3	NA	TRBJ2-3	CASSLFPGRRGTASTDTQYF	TGTGCCAGCAGCTTATTTCCGGGTAGGCGGGGAACCGCTAGCACAGATACGCAGTATTTT
NA	TRBV30	TRBD1	TRBJ2-5	CAWSRPGGAETQYF	TGTGCCTGGAGTCGGCCAGGGGGCGCAGAGACCCAGTACTTC
few	TRBV5-1	TRBD2	TRBJ2-7	CASRPLAGTSYEQYF	TGCGCCAGCAGACCACTAGCGGGGACCTCCTACGAGCAGTACTTC
NA	TRBV6-1	TRBD2	TRBJ2-5	CASRVAGSGGFGTQYF	TGTGCCAGCAGGGTCGCGGGCAGCGGGGGGTTCGGGACCCAGTACTTC
many	TRBV12-3/TRBV12-4	TRBD1	TRBJ2-6	CASSQGQGNSGANVLTF	TGTGCCAGCAGCCAGGGACAGGGTAACTCTGGGGCCAACGTCCTGACTTTC
NA	TRBV6-1	TRBD1	TRBJ2-1	CASRPSGQGINEQFF	TGTGCCAGCAGACCCTCGGGACAGGGGATTAATGAGCAGTTCTTC
few	TRBV6-5	NA	TRBJ2-7	CASSYSGPTVYEQYF	TGTGCCAGCAGTTACAGTGGGCCGACTGTCTACGAGCAGTACTTC
many	TRBV5-6	NA	TRBJ2-5	CASSSPYEETQYF	TGTGCCAGCAGCTCACCGTACGAAGAGACCCAGTACTTC
many	TRBV7-6	NA	TRBJ1-5	CASSRQEGQPQHF	TGTGCCAGCAGCAGACAGGAGGGCCAGCCCCAGCATTTT
NA	TRBV2	TRBD2	TRBJ2-1	CARGPSSGIYNEQFF	TGTGCCAGAGGACCCAGTAGCGGGATATACAATGAGCAGTTCTTC
many	TRBV11-2	NA	TRBJ2-3	CASSLPGAADTQYF	TGTGCCAGCAGCTTACCCGGGGCCGCAGATACGCAGTATTTT
many	TRBV20-1	NA	TRBJ2-3	CSARGVGQDTQYF	TGCAGTGCTAGAGGGGTCGGCCAGGATACGCAGTATTTT
few	TRBV20-1	TRBD2	TRBJ2-3	CSAIGLAGTSTDTQYF	TGCAGTGCTATTGGACTAGCGGGTACTAGCACAGATACGCAGTATTTT